The 19 T cell receptor beta chains in this list originate from one sample, sequenced in a study of shared clonotypes between healthy human individuals. Measured with immunoSEQ multiplex PCR; TCRdb has only the in-frame clones, and not every one. The table includes more than 400,000 clones, 81% detected once. The specimen was PBMCs. All receptors come from a woman aged 40-49 years in good health. Some clones in this sample may be carry-over from other donors' samples.

The CDR3 DNA is TGTGCCAGCAGCTTAGCTGTTAGCGGGAGTTACGAGCAGTACTTC. Translated: CASSLAVSGSYEQYF. J is TRBJ2-7 and V is TRBV7-2, with 9 bases fitting TRBD2. Germline CDR1 is SGHTA and CDR2 is FQGNSA. The CDR3 has 15 residues. V shed 0 bases, J shed 4 bases, and the junction held 4 bases outside the gene matches. Full variable domain (outside the CDR3, taken from reference TRBV7-2 and TRBJ2-7): GAGVSQSPSNKVTEKGKDVELRCDPISGHTALYWYRQSLGQGLEFLIYFQGNSAPDKSGLPSDRFSAERTGGSVSTLTIQRTQQEDSAVYLCASSLAVSGSYEQYFGPGTRLTVT.

This clone has only one observation. A read error likely explains this, since a far larger clone differs by one base. V gene TRBV30 combines with J gene TRBJ2-6, with D tentatively TRBD1 or TRBD2 (5 bases each). The CDR3 is 16 residues long. The germline V gene encodes CDR1 GTSNPN and CDR2 SVGIG (reference sequence). The CDR3 spells CAWSVTGFSGANVPTF. The CDR3 bases are TGTGCCTGGAGTGTTACGGGGTTCTCTGGGGCCAACGTCCCGACTTTC.

The genes are TRBV28 and TRBJ2-4; unclear D gene. The CDR3 is made up of 14 amino acids. Looked up from germline, CDR1 is MDHEN and CDR2 is SYDVKM. Trimming shortened V by 5 bases and J by 6 bases, and 14 bases separated the two germline ends. CDR3 nucleotide sequence: TGTGCCAGCAGTCGAACTCTCAGAGGAAACATTCAGTACTTC. Translating it yields CASSRTLRGNIQYF.

For this clone: A far larger clone is one base from this, pointing to a likely read error. The chain has TRBV19 and TRBJ1-3; D is ambiguous. Germline V gene sequence: CDR1 LNHDA, CDR2 SQIVND (reference sequence). This CDR3 contains 13 residues. The CDR3 loop is CASRRYSGDTIYF. The CDR3 DNA reads TGTGCCAGTAGAAGGTACTCTGGAGACACCATATATTTT.

Worth noting for this clone: It is likely a read error: a sequence one base away is far more abundant. The rearrangement uses TRBV5-4 and TRBJ2-1; 10 bases are shared with TRBD2. The V gene's germline CDR1 is SGHNT and CDR2 YYREEE (reference sequence). The CDR3 consists of 16 residues. V gave up 6 bases and J gave up 1 base; unmatched junction bases: 7. CDR3 sequence (DNA): TGTGCCAGCAACACTCCTAGCGGGAGATCCTACAATGAGCAGTTCTTC. This sequence encodes CASNTPSGRSYNEQFF.

The chain uses TRBV7-3 and TRBJ2-1; the match to TRBD1 covers 10 bases. The CDR3 is made up of 12 amino acids. V was clipped by 6 bases and J by 13 bases; unmatched bases: 6. Germline values: CDR1 SGHTA, CDR2 FQGTGA. The CDR3 loop reads CASSYDRGPQFF. The CDR3 nucleotides are TGTGCCAGCAGTTACGACAGGGGGCCACAGTTCTTC.

The chain is built from TRBV7-2 and TRBJ2-7, with D uncertain. Trimming took 2 bases from V and 3 from J, leaving 5 bases between them. Germline V gives CDR1 SGHTA, CDR2 FQGNSA. The length of the CDR3 is 12 residues. The CDR3 DNA reads TGTGCCAGCAGCTTACTACACTACGAGCAGTACTTC. Translating gives CASSLLHYEQYF.

This clone was seen just once. The gene calls are TRBV5-6 and TRBJ1-4; 7 bases match TRBD1. V was clipped by 3 bases and J by 1 base; unmatched bases: 3. CDR1 and CDR2 from the germline V gene are SGHDT and YYEEEE. The CDR3 has 15 residues. The CDR3 DNA is TGTGCCAGCAGCTGGAGGACAGGAACTAATGAAAAACTGTTTTTT. Translated, it gives CASSWRTGTNEKLFF. The whole variable domain, filled in from reference TRBV5-6 and TRBJ1-4, reads DAGVTQSPTHLIKTRGQQVTLRCSPKSGHDTVSWYQQALGQGPQFIFQYYEEEERQRGNFPDRFSGHQFPNYSSELNVNALLLGDSALYLCASSWRTGTNEKLFFGSGTQLSVL.

The chain combines TRBV15 with TRBJ1-1; D not resolved. CDR1 is LNHNV and CDR2 is YYDKDF in the germline V gene (reference sequence). Trimming shortened V by 0 bases and J by 6 bases, and 8 bases separated the two germline ends. The CDR3 has 13 amino acids. In DNA form, the CDR3 reads TGTGCCACCAGCAGAGATCCGATCCCTGAAGCTTTCTTT. This encodes CATSRDPIPEAFF.

This chain joins TRBV28 and TRBJ1-4; the match to TRBD1 covers 10 bases. This CDR3 has 16 amino acids. The germline gives CDR1 MDHEN, CDR2 SYDVKM. V was pared by 7 bases and J by 7 bases, with 12 bases of the junction left unmatched. CDR3 nucleotide sequence: TGTGCCAGCAACCCGACAGGGGGCGACGATGTTGAAAAACTGTTTTTT. Translating it yields CASNPTGGDDVEKLFF.

V gene TRBV7-6 combines with J gene TRBJ1-5; D might be TRBD1 (6 bases). Germline V gene sequence: CDR1 SGHVS, CDR2 FNYEAQ. Deletions cut 4 bases from V and 4 bases from J, with 14 bases between. CDR3 length: 15 residues. In DNA, the CDR3 is TGTGCCAGCAGCTCGCGGCCGGGACAAAATCAGCCCCAGCATTTT. This gives the protein CASSSRPGQNQPQHF. Full variable domain (remainder filled in from reference TRBV7-6 and TRBJ1-5): GAGVSQSPRYKVTKRGQDVALRCDPISGHVSLYWYRQALGQGPEFLTYFNYEAQQDKSGLPNDRFSAERPEGSISTLTIQRTEQRDSAMYRCASSSRPGQNQPQHFGDGTRLSIL.

This chain's CDR3 is CASSPMTSGTQYF. In DNA form, the CDR3 reads TGTGCCAGCAGTCCAATGACTAGCGGTACGCAGTATTTT. The genes are TRBV7-9 and TRBJ2-3; 9 bases map to TRBD2. CDR3 length equals 13 residues. V trimming: 6 bases; J trimming: 8 bases; junction bases outside the gene matches: 6. Germline V gene lookup returns CDR1 SEHNR and CDR2 FQNEAQ (reference sequence).

This chain links TRBV5-1 with TRBJ2-3; 10 bases are shared with TRBD2. Looked up from germline, CDR1 is SGHRS and CDR2 is YFSETQ. The CDR3 loop spans 18 amino acids. The junction had 8 bases not matched to a gene; V was cut back by 0 bases and J by 1 base. The CDR3 DNA reads TGCGCCAGCAGCTTGGCCCCAATAGCGGGAGGTGGCACAGATACGCAGTATTTT. Translation: CASSLAPIAGGGTDTQYF.

This clone was found many times. This chain links TRBV7-2 with TRBJ2-3; D unresolved. The CDR3 covers 12 residues. Germline V lookup: CDR1 SGHTA, CDR2 FQGNSA. Trimming took 3 bases from V and 6 from J, leaving 7 bases between them. In nucleotides, the CDR3 is TGTGCCAGCAGCTTTTACGGGGATACGCAGTATTTT. Protein: CASSFYGDTQYF.

This chain joins TRBV7-8 and TRBJ2-7, with TRBD2 as a possible D gene (5 bases). CDR1 is SGHVS, CDR2 FQNEAQ, per germline. The germline V and J ends were trimmed by 1 base and 1 base, with 14 bases remaining between them. The CDR3 has 16 residues. The CDR3 DNA reads as TGTGCCAGCAGCTTAGGGCTAGCCGTCGCGTCCTACGAGCAGTACTTC. Translated: CASSLGLAVASYEQYF.

A remark on this clone: This sequence is one base from a far larger clone and is likely a read error. V gene TRBV30 combines with J gene TRBJ1-4, with D possibly TRBD1 on 5 matching bases. Germline V gene data show CDR1 as GTSNPN and CDR2 as SVGIG (reference sequence). The CDR3 totals 14 residues. DNA for the CDR3: TGTGACTGGGGGGGACCCACAACTAATGAAAAACTGTTTTTT. It translates to CDWGGPTTNEKLFF.

This chain joins TRBV9 and TRBJ1-6; 8 bases match TRBD1. The CDR3 has 16 residues. J lost 6 bases, V lost 3 bases, and 8 bases had no gene match. Looked up from germline, CDR1 is SGDLS and CDR2 is YYNGEE. CDR3 loop: CASSAGGGFRNSPLHF. In DNA, the CDR3 is TGTGCCAGCAGCGCAGGGGGCGGGTTTCGTAATTCACCCCTCCACTTT.

The chain has TRBV7-9 and TRBJ2-7; unclear D gene. V was clipped by 1 base and J by 0 bases, with 10 bases between them. The CDR3 contains 15 residues. Germline lookup yields CDR1 SEHNR and CDR2 FQNEAQ (reference sequence). The CDR3 protein is CASSLDYSISYEQYF. The CDR3 DNA reads as TGTGCCAGCAGCTTAGATTATTCTATCTCCTACGAGCAGTACTTC.

Of note for this clone: The likely explanation is a read error, given a far larger clone one base away. The J gene is TRBJ2-7, the V gene TRBV2; D assignment may be TRBD1 or TRBD2 (5 bases each). The CDR3 has 13 residues. The V gene lost 7 bases and the J gene lost 2 bases, with 12 bases spanning the gap. Germline V CDR1 and CDR2: SNHLY, FYNNEI. The CDR3 spells CASTPGRTYEQYF. The DNA of the CDR3 is TGTGCCAGCACCCCGGGACGGACCTACGAGCAGTACTTC.